A few counts support the clone carrying this T cell receptor beta chain. Its antigen is not identified. Germline-derived CDR1 and CDR2 are LGHNA and YNFKEQ. The V segment lost 0 bases and the J segment 8 bases; nucleotides outside the gene matches: 8. The CDR3 extends over 16 amino acids. This specimen comes from a study of shared clonotypes between healthy human individuals. Whole-study context: Three plates were used per donor for CD4 naive, three for CD4 memory, two for CD8 naive and one for CD8 memory. Regarding the study as a whole: Rarefaction gave evidence that sorted-subset sequencing remained incomplete despite large depth. Limited genetic and exposure-history diversity came from having few donors.

Assay: immunoSEQ multiplex PCR; the TCRdb copy retains only in-frame clones and omits some. This sample has more than 1 million clones; roughly 74% occur once, and the top ten carry about 0.52%. Specimen: memory CD4+ T cells from PBMCs. This sample's subset: CD45RA-negative fraction. The rearrangement links TRBV4-2 to TRBJ2-2, with 8 nucleotides matching TRBD2. The clonotype was recovered from a man between 18 and 29 years old in good health. Some clones in this sample may be carry-over from other donors' samples. The CDR3 DNA reads as TGTGCCAGCAGCCAAGATTGGATAGCGGGATCGGGGGAGCTGTTTTTT. Amino acids: CASSQDWIAGSGELFF.